Following are 16 T cell receptor beta chains from one sample sequenced in a study of T cell responses to AZD1222 COVID-19 vaccine. The data were produced by immunoSEQ multiplex PCR, yet TCRdb's version contains in-frame clones alone and is incomplete. The sample has around 110,000 clones; about 90% are singletons. Specimen: peripheral blood, collected on day 0 of AZD1222 vaccination. Receptor source: an adult in good health.

Comments on this clone: Distinct nucleotide sequences in the sample also encode this CDR3. The V and J genes are TRBV19 and TRBJ1-1; D remains unclear. The ends were cut back, 3 bases at V and 1 base at J, with 6 bases in the middle. The V gene's germline CDR1 is LNHDA and CDR2 SQIVND (reference sequence). The CDR3 is 13 residues long. The CDR3 spells CASSIGRNTEAFF. DNA of the CDR3: TGTGCCAGTAGTATCGGTAGGAACACTGAAGCTTTCTTT.

This clone was seen only a few times. The chain joins TRBV11-2 to TRBJ1-6; tentatively, D is TRBD1 (5 bases). CDR3 length: 15 residues. V was shortened by 4 bases and J by 5 bases, with 12 bases between the two germline ends. Germline lookup yields CDR1 SGHAT and CDR2 FQNNGV. The CDR3 sequence is CASSSEWGNNSPLHF. The CDR3 coding sequence is TGTGCCAGCAGCTCTGAATGGGGCAATAATTCACCCCTCCACTTT.

The chain recombines TRBV27 with TRBJ2-4; D uncertain. From germline, CDR1 is MNHEY and CDR2 SMNVEV (reference sequence). Trimming removed 0 bases from V and 8 bases from J, with 11 bases in between. This CDR3 region has 14 residues. CDR3 DNA sequence: TGTGCCAGCAGTTTATCAGCAGCCTCGGACATTCAGTACTTC. Translation gives CASSLSAASDIQYF.

The chain recombines TRBV12-3 or TRBV12-4 with TRBJ1-2; D might be TRBD1 (5 bases). Trimming pared 0 bases from V and 11 bases from J, leaving 10 bases between. This CDR3 has 12 residues. This CDR3 reads CASSLADSRYTF. The CDR3 nucleotides are TGTGCCAGCAGTTTAGCAGACAGTAGGTACACCTTC.

The V call is TRBV12-5, the J call TRBJ2-1, with 11 positions matching TRBD2. CDR1 is LGHNT and CDR2 is FRNRAP in the germline V gene. The J segment lost 7 bases and the V segment lost 7 bases, leaving 12 bases of the junction unmatched. The CDR3 is made up of 16 amino acids. The CDR3: CASANSGRGERNEQFF. CDR3 sequence (DNA): TGTGCTAGTGCCAATAGCGGGAGGGGGGAAAGGAATGAGCAGTTCTTC.

This chain links TRBV2 with TRBJ1-5; possibly TRBD1 for D (6 bases). The CDR3 runs to 14 residues. Germline V gene sequence: CDR1 SNHLY, CDR2 FYNNEI. V lost 4 bases to trimming and J lost 11 bases, with 18 bases between them. CDR3 nucleotides: TGTGCCAGCAGTGCGACAGGTTCCCTCGGGGCCCAGCATTTT. Translating it yields CASSATGSLGAQHF.

CDR3 in amino acids: CASSLNTGSGTEQFF. The CDR3 DNA is TGTGCCAGCAGCTTAAATACGGGATCGGGTACTGAGCAGTTCTTC. The gene calls are TRBV7-3 and TRBJ2-1, with D perhaps matching TRBD2 (5 bases). Germline lookup yields CDR1 SGHTA and CDR2 FQGTGA. The CDR3 extends over 15 amino acids. Trimming took off 1 base at V and 9 bases at J, with 16 bases between the two ends.

J is TRBJ2-3 and V is TRBV7-2; no firm D call. Between the trimmed V and J ends, which lost 2 bases and 1 base, there was a span of 10 bases. There are 15 residues in the CDR3. Germline V gene lookup returns CDR1 SGHTA and CDR2 FQGNSA. The CDR3 here is CASSLYSRRTDTQYF. The CDR3 nucleotides read TGTGCCAGCAGCTTATACAGTCGCCGCACAGATACGCAGTATTTT.

This clone appeared a single time. V and J are TRBV30 and TRBJ2-3, with unresolved D. V lost 5 bases and J 3 bases, leaving 12 bases between the germline ends. Germline CDR1 and CDR2: GTSNPN and SVGIG (reference sequence). This CDR3 spans 13 amino acids. The CDR3 bases are TGTGCCTGGGAAGTGGACCAGACAGATACGCAGTATTTT. Translation: CAWEVDQTDTQYF.

The chain carries TRBV7-9 and TRBJ1-4; 7 positions agree with TRBD1. Trimming took 5 bases from V and 8 from J; bases not matched to a gene: 8. Per the germline V gene, CDR1 is SEHNR and CDR2 is FQNEAQ (reference sequence). The CDR3 is 14 residues long. As DNA, the CDR3 is TGTGCCAGCAGCGTCCCCGGGACAGCCGAAAAACTGTTTTTT. Amino acids: CASSVPGTAEKLFF. The full variable domain, with the rest looked up from reference TRBV7-9 and TRBJ1-4, is DTGVSQNPRHKITKRGQNVTFRCDPISEHNRLYWYRQTLGQGPEFLTYFQNEAQLEKSRLLSDRFSAERPKGSFSTLEIQRTEQGDSAMYLCASSVPGTAEKLFFGSGTQLSVL.

This chain's CDR3 is CASTETAGNAQYF. The CDR3 DNA reads TGTGCCAGCACCGAAACGGCGGGAAACGCGCAGTACTTC. The chain recombines TRBV7-9 with TRBJ2-7, with D tentatively TRBD2 (6 bases). The CDR3 is made up of 13 amino acids. Trimming took 7 bases from V and 9 from J, leaving 19 bases between them. CDR1 and CDR2 from the germline V gene are SEHNR and FQNEAQ (reference sequence).

V gene TRBV23-1 combines with J gene TRBJ1-1, with 8 bases fitting TRBD1. TRBV23-1 is identified as an open reading frame with a role that is uncertain. The CDR3 has 13 residues. V shed 9 bases, J shed 2 bases, and the junction held 5 bases outside the gene matches. The CDR3 region is CARMDRDNTEAFF. CDR3 nucleotides: TGCGCCAGGATGGACAGGGATAACACTGAAGCTTTCTTT.

The chain couples TRBV18 to TRBJ1-4; no firm D call. This CDR3 comprises 13 residues. The ends were cut back, 3 bases at V and 5 bases at J, with 7 bases in the middle. The germline V gene encodes CDR1 KGHSH and CDR2 LQKENI. The CDR3: CASSPDGNEKLFF. The CDR3 region has the DNA TGTGCCAGCTCACCTGACGGAAATGAAAAACTGTTTTTT.

This clone was observed a single time. This sequence joins TRBV3-1 (or the pseudogene TRBV3-2) and TRBJ2-6; D is unresolved. The V gene lost 4 bases and the J gene lost 0 bases, with 1 base spanning the gap. There are 13 residues in the CDR3. The germline V gene encodes CDR1 LGHDT and CDR2 YNNKEL (reference sequence). The CDR3 nucleotides read TGTGCCAGCAGCCCCTCTGGGGCCAACGTCCTGACTTTC. Amino acids: CASSPSGANVLTF.

The chain links TRBV12-3 or TRBV12-4 to TRBJ2-1; no definite D call. This CDR3 comprises 13 residues. Trimming shortened V by 3 bases and J by 5 bases, and 8 bases separated the two germline ends. The CDR3 region has the DNA TGTGCCAGCAGTTTGCAGGTCCACAATGAGCAGTTCTTC. Protein product: CASSLQVHNEQFF.

The chain carries TRBV15 and TRBJ1-1, with TRBD1 matching over 11 bases. The V gene end was trimmed by 5 bases and the J gene end by 7 bases; junction bases not matched to a gene: 9. This CDR3 has 15 residues. Germline assignment: CDR1 LNHNV and CDR2 YYDKDF (reference sequence). The CDR3 DNA reads as TGTGCCACCAGCGCCCGTCCCGGGACAGGGGGTGAAGCTTTCTTT. The encoded protein is CATSARPGTGGEAFF.